Listed here are 2 T cell receptor beta chains from one sample, sequenced in a study of T cell changes during pregnancy in multiple sclerosis (dated by TCRdb to the late 2010s). To prepare the library, the immunoSEQ multiplex PCR assay was applied. TCRdb took this table from immuneACCESS and kept in-frame rearrangements with V and J called. Such tables lack part of the clones; where checked against another copy, unresolved V genes explain under half of the gap, and the rest is unexplained. This sample comprises almost 35,000 clones, about nine tenths of them detected only once. The ten most abundant clones make up about 10% of the sample. Sequencing used CD8+ T cells from peripheral blood mononuclear cells, obtained before pregnancy. The receptor source for this set is a female donor with multiple sclerosis, enrolled in a pregnancy study.

This clone was observed a handful of times. The rearrangement links TRBV5-6 to TRBJ2-7, with D tentatively TRBD2 (5 bases). The CDR3 is made up of 13 amino acids. V was pared by 6 bases and J by 3 bases, with 13 bases between. The germline CDR1 and CDR2 sequences are SGHDT and YYEEEE. The CDR3 DNA is TGTGCCAGCACCCTTGGAGGAAACTACGAGCAGTACTTC. It codes for CASTLGGNYEQYF.

This clone was recorded only once. This chain connects TRBV4-2 to TRBJ2-3; 7 nucleotides match TRBD1. Trimming took 4 bases from V and 0 from J; bases not matched to a gene: 1. The V gene's germline CDR1 is LGHNA and CDR2 YNFKEQ. CDR3 length: 14 residues. This CDR3 reads CASSLGQSTDTQYF. The CDR3 nucleotides are TGTGCCAGCAGCCTGGGACAGAGCACAGATACGCAGTATTTT.